This T cell receptor (beta chain) stems from a study of shared clonotypes between healthy human individuals. Study-level background: Three plates were used per donor for CD4 naive, three for CD4 memory, two for CD8 naive and one for CD8 memory. Overall study findings and caveats: Only blood samples were collected, and tissue repertoires likely differ. Unshared clonotypes carried lower generation probabilities than those common to all four donors.

Assay: immunoSEQ multiplex PCR; the TCRdb copy retains only in-frame clones and omits some. The table records millions of clones, approximately 94% of them present only once. As for this clone: Its specificity is unknown.

Germline V gene data show CDR1 as SGDLS and CDR2 as YYNGEE. V was cut by 1 base and J by 2 bases, with 12 bases left in between. The CDR3 consists of 15 residues. Naive CD8 cells were CD45RO-negative, positively selected for CCR7, excluding terminally differentiated effector memory CD45RA+ cells. The receptor was isolated from a man aged 18 to 35 in good health. The rearrangement uses TRBV9 and TRBJ1-1; D perhaps matches TRBD1 (5 bases). The sequencing input was naive CD8+ T cells sorted from blood. This chain's CDR3 is CASSVFQGSNTEAFF. CDR3 in DNA: TGTGCCAGCAGCGTATTTCAGGGATCAAACACTGAAGCTTTCTTT.